This T cell receptor (beta chain) comes out of a study of tumor T cells in aggressive B-cell lymphoma. Using immunoSEQ multiplex PCR, the repertoire was profiled, and TCRdb retains in-frame clones only, with some absent. Among about 11,000 clones listed, about 93% were seen once. The CDR3 covers 15 residues. V was cut by 0 bases and J by 4 bases, with 13 bases left in between. Looked up from germline, CDR1 is SGDLS and CDR2 is YYNGEE. The V gene is TRBV9, the J gene TRBJ1-1; perhaps TRBD1 as D (5 bases). The sample was tumor tissue. The receptor was derived from an adult with diffuse large B cell lymphoma. The CDR3: CASSVDIQGITEAFF. In DNA, the CDR3 is TGTGCCAGCAGCGTAGACATTCAGGGTATCACTGAAGCTTTCTTT.